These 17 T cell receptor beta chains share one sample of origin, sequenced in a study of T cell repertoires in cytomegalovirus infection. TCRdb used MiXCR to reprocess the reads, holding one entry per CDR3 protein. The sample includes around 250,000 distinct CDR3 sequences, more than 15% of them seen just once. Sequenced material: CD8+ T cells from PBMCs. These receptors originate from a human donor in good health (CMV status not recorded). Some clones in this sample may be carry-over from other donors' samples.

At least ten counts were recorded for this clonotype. CDR3 nucleotides: TGTGCCAGCAGCCCGGGACTAGCAGAGCCAGATACGCAGTATTTT. Translation: CASSPGLAEPDTQYF. The chain recombines TRBV7-3 with TRBJ2-3, with 9 bases fitting TRBD2. V gave up 5 bases and J gave up 4 bases; unmatched junction bases: 7. The CDR3 has 15 amino acids. Germline CDR1 SGHTA, CDR2 FQGTGA.

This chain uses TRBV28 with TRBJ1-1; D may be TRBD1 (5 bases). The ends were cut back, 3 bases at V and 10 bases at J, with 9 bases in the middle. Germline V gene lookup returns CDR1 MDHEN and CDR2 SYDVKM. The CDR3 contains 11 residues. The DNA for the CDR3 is TGTGCCAGCAGTTTTGGGGCGGTAGCTTTCTTT. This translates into CASSFGAVAFF.

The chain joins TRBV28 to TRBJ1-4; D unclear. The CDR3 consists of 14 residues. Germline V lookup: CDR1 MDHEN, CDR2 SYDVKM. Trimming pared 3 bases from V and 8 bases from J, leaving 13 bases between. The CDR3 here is CASSLSGIGEKLFF. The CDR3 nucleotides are TGTGCCAGCAGTTTGTCGGGGATCGGGGAAAAACTGTTTTTT.

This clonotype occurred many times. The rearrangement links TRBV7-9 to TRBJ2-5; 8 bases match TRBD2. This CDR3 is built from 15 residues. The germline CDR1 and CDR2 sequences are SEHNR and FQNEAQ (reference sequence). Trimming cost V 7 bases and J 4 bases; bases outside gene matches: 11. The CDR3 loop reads CASTPPTAGAETQYF. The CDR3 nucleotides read TGTGCCAGCACCCCACCTACAGCGGGGGCAGAGACCCAGTACTTC.

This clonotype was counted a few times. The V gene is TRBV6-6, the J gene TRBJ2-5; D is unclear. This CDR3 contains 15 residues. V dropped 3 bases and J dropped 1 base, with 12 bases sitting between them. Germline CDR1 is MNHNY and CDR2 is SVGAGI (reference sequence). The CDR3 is CASSYVKLPQETQYF. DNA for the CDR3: TGTGCCAGCAGTTATGTTAAGTTGCCCCAAGAGACCCAGTACTTC.

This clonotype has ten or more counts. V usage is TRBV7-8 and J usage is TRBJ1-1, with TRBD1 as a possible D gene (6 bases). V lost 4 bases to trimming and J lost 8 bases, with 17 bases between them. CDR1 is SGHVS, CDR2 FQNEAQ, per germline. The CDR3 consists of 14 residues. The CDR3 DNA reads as TGTGCCAGCAGCTCCTCGGGGGGGGGCGCGGAAGCTTTCTTT. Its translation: CASSSSGGGAEAFF.

CDR3 bases: TGTGCCAGCAGACTGGCGACCGGGGAGCTGTTTTTT. Its translation: CASRLATGELFF. The rearrangement uses TRBV2 and TRBJ2-2, with unresolved D. V lost 6 bases and J 5 bases, leaving 7 bases between the germline ends. Germline CDR1 SNHLY, CDR2 FYNNEI. The CDR3 sequence is 12 residues long.

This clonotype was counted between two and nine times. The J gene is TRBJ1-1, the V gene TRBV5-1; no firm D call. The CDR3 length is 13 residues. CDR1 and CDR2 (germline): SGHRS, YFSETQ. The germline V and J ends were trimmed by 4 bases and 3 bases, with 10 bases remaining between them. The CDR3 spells CASSITGDTEAFF. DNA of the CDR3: TGCGCCAGCAGCATCACCGGGGACACTGAAGCTTTCTTT.

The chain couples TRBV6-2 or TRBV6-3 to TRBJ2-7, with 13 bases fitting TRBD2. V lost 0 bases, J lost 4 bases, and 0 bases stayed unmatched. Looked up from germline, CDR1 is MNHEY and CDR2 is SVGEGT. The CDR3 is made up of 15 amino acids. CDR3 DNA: TGTGCCAGCAGTTACTCGACTAGCGGGGGGTACGAGCAGTACTTC. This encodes CASSYSTSGGYEQYF.

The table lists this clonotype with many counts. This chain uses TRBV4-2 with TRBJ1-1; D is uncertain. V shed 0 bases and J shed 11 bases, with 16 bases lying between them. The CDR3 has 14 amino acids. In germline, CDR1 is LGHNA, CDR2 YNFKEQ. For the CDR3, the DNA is TGTGCCAGCAGCCAAGAAGGCGTCGGGGAGCCGGCTTTCTTT. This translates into CASSQEGVGEPAFF.

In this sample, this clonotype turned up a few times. In nucleotides, the CDR3 is TGTGCCAGCAGCCCTCCGGGGGGCTGGAACACTGAAGCTTTCTTT. The encoded protein is CASSPPGGWNTEAFF. This sequence joins TRBV7-9 and TRBJ1-1; D perhaps matches TRBD1 (6 bases). CDR3 length: 15 residues. Between the trimmed V and J ends, which lost 5 bases and 1 base, there was a span of 14 bases. In germline, CDR1 is SEHNR, CDR2 FQNEAQ (reference sequence).

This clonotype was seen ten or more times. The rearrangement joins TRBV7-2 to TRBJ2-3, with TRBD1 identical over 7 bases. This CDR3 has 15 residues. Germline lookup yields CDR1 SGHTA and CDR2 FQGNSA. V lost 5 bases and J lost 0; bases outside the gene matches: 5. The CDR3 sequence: CASSIDRVSTDTQYF. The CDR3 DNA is TGTGCCAGCAGCATCGACAGGGTTAGCACAGATACGCAGTATTTT.

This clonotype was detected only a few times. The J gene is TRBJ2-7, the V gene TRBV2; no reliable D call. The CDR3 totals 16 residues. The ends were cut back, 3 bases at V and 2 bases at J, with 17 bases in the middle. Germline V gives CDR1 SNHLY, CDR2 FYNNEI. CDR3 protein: CASSDSFALGTYEQYF. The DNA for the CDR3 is TGTGCCAGCAGTGATTCATTCGCCTTGGGGACCTACGAGCAGTACTTC.

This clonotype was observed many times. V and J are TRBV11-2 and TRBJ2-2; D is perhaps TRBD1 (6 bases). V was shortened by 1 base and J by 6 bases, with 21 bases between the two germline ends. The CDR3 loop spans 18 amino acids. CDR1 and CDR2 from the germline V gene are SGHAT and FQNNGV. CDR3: CASSLAGQPPDRSGELFF. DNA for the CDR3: TGTGCCAGCAGCTTAGCAGGACAGCCGCCGGACCGTTCCGGGGAGCTGTTTTTT.

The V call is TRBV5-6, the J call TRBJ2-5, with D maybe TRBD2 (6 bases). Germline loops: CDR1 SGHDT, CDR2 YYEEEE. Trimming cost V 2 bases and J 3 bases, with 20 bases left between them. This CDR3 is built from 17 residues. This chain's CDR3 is CASSFVFRDGGKETQYF. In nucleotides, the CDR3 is TGTGCCAGCAGCTTTGTGTTTCGCGATGGGGGGAAAGAGACCCAGTACTTC. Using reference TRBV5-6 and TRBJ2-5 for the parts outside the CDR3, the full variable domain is DAGVTQSPTHLIKTRGQQVTLRCSPKSGHDTVSWYQQALGQGPQFIFQYYEEEERQRGNFPDRFSGHQFPNYSSELNVNALLLGDSALYLCASSFVFRDGGKETQYFGPGTRLLVL.

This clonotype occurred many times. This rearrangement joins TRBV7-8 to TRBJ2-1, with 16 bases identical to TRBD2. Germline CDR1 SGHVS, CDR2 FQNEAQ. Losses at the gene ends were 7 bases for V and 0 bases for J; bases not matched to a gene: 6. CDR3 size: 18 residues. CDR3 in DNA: TGTGCCAGCAACAGGGGACTAGCGGGGGGGCTCTCCTACAATGAGCAGTTCTTC. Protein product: CASNRGLAGGLSYNEQFF.

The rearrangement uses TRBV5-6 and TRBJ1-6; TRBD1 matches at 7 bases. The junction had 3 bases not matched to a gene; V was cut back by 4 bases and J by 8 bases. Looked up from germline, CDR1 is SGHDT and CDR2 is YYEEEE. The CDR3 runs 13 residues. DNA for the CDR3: TGTGCCAGCAGCCCAGGGACAGATTCACCCCTCCACTTT. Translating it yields CASSPGTDSPLHF.